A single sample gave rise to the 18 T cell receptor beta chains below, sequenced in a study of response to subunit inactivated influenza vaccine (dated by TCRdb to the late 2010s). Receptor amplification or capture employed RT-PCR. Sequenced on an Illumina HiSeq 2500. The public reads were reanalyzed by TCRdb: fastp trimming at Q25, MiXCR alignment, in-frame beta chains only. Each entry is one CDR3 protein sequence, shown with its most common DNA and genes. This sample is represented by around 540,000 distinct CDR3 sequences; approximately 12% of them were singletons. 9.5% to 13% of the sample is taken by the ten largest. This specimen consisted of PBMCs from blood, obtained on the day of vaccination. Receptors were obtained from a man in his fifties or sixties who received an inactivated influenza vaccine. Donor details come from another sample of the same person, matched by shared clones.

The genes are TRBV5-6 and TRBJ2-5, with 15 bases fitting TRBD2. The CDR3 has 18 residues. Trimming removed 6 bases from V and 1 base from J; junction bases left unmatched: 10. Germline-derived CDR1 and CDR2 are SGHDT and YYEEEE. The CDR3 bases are TGTGCCAGCAACCCCCACGGACTAGCGGGGGGGCGCCAAGAGACCCAGTACTTC. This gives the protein CASNPHGLAGGRQETQYF.

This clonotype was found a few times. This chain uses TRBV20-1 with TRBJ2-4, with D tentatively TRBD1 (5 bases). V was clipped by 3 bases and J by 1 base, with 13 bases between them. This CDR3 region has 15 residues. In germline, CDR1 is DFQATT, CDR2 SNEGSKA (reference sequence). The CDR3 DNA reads TGCAGTGCTAGGTCAGGGTCCGGGGCCAAAAACATTCAGTACTTC. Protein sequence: CSARSGSGAKNIQYF.

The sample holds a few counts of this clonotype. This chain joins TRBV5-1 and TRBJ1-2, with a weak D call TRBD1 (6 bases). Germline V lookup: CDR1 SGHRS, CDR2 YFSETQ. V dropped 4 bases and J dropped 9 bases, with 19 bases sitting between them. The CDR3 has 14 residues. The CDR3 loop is CASSIAAGDKSYTF. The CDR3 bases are TGCGCCAGCAGCATTGCCGCGGGGGACAAAAGCTACACCTTC.

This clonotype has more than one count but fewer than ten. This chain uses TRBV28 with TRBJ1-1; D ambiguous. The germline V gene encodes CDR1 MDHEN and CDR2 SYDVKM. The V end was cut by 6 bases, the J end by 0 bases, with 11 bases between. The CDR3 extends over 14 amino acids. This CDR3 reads CASSPTALNTEAFF. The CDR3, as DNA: TGTGCCAGCAGCCCTACAGCACTGAACACTGAAGCTTTCTTT.

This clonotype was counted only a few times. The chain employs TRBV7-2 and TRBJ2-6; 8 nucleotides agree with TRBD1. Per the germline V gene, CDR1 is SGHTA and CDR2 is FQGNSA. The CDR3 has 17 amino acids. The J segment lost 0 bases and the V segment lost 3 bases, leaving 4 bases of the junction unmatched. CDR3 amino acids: CASSLGTGFSGANVLTF. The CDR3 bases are TGTGCCAGCAGCTTGGGGACAGGCTTCTCTGGGGCCAACGTCCTGACTTTC.

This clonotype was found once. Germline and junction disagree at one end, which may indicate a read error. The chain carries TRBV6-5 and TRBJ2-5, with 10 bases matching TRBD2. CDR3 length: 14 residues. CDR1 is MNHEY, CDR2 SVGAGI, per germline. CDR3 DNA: TGTGCCAGCAGTGACTCTGGCCTAGCGGGAGTCCAGTACTTC. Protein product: CASSDSGLAGVQYF.

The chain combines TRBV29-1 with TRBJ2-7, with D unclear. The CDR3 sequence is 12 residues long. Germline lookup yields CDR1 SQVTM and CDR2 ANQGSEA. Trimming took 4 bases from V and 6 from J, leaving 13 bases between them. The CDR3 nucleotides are TGCAGCGTTGGGGAAGTGTGGGGCGAGCAGTACTTC. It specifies CSVGEVWGEQYF.

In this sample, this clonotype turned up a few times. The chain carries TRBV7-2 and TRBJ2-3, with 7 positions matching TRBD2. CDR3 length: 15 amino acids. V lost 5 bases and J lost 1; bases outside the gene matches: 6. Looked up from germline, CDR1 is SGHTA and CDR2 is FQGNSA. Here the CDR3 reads CASSPGLTRTDTQYF. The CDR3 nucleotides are TGTGCCAGCAGCCCGGGACTAACCCGCACAGATACGCAGTATTTT.

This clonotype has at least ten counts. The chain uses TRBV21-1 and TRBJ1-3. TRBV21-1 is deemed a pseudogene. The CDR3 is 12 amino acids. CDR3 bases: TGTGCCAGCAGCACCACTGGAAACACCATATATTTT. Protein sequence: CASSTTGNTIYF.

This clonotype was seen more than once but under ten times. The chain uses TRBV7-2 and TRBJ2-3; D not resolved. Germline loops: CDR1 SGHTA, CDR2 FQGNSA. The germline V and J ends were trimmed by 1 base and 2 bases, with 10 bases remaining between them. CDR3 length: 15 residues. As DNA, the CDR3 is TGTGCCAGCAGCTTAGTCTTCGGTTACACAGATACGCAGTATTTT. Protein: CASSLVFGYTDTQYF.

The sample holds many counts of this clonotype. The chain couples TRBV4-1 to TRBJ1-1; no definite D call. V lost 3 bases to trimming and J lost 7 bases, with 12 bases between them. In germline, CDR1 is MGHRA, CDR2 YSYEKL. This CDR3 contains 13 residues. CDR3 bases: TGCGCCAGCAGCCATGTGGGGAATTTTGAAGCTTTCTTT. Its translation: CASSHVGNFEAFF.

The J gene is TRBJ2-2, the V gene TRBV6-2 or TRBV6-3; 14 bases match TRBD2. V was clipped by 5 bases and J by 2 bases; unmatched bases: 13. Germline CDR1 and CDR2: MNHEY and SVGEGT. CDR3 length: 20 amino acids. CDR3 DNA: TGTGCCAGCAGTACCAGACTAGCGGGAGGGTTAGTCGCAAACACCGGGGAGCTGTTTTTT. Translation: CASSTRLAGGLVANTGELFF.

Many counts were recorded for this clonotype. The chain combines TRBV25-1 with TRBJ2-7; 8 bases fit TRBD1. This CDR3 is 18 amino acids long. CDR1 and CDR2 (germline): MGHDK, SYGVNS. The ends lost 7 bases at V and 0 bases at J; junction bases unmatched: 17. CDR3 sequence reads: CASTPQGAGMISSYEQYF. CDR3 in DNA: TGTGCCAGCACTCCTCAGGGGGCAGGGATGATTAGCTCCTACGAGCAGTACTTC.

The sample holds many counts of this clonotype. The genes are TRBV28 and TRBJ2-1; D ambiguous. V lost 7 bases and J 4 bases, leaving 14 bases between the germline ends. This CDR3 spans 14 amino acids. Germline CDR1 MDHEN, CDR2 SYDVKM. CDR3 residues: CASKALSLYNEQFF. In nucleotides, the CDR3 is TGTGCCAGCAAGGCACTCTCCTTATACAATGAGCAGTTCTTC.

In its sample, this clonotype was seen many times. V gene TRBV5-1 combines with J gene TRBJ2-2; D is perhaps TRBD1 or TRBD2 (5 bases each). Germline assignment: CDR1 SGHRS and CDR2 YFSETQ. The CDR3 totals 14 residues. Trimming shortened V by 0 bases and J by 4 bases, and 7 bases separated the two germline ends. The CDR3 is CASSLGGTTGELFF. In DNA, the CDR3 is TGCGCCAGCAGCTTGGGTGGGACCACCGGGGAGCTGTTTTTT.

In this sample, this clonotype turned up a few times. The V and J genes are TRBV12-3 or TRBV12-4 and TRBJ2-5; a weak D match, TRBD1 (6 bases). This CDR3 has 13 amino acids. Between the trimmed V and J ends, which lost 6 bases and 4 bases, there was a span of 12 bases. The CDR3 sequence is CASRTQGRETQYF. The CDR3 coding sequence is TGTGCCAGCAGGACACAGGGACGAGAGACCCAGTACTTC.

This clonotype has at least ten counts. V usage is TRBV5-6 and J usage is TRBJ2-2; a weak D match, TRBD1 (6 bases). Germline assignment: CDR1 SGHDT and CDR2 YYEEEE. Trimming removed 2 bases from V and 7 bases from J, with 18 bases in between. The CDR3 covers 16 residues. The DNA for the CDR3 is TGTGCCAGCAGCTTTGAAGGATTGGGGGCGTACGGGGAGCTGTTTTTT. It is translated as CASSFEGLGAYGELFF.

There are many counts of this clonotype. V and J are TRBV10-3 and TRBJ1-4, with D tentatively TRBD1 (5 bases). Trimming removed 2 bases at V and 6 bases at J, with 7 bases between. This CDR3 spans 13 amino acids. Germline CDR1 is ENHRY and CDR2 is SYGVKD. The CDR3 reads CAISEGAYEKLFF. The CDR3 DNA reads TGTGCCATCAGTGAGGGGGCGTATGAAAAACTGTTTTTT.